This T cell receptor (beta chain) is drawn from a study of T cell responses to AZD1222 COVID-19 vaccine. About this clone: Its target is unknown.

General observations from the study: Vaccine-associated CD4 TCRs spanned spike, dominant at 160-218 and 743-854. Sampling captured repertoires only after the peak T cell response.

Trimming removed 0 bases from V and 6 bases from J, with 12 bases in between. This CDR3 spans 14 amino acids. Germline CDR1 reads LGHDT; CDR2 reads YNNKEL (reference sequence). Some clones are missing from TCRdb's copy, which holds only in-frame ones; the method was immunoSEQ multiplex PCR. The sample records roughly 100,000 clones, roughly 87% being singletons. The source material was peripheral blood, sampled on day 0 of AZD1222 vaccination. This clonotype originated in an adult in good health. The chain links TRBV3-1 (or the pseudogene TRBV3-2) to TRBJ2-7; no definite D call. CDR3 bases: TGTGCCAGCAGCCAAGATTTGACCTCGGGCGAGCAGTACTTC. It codes for CASSQDLTSGEQYF.